This is a list of T cell receptor beta chains from one sample in a study of shared clonotypes between healthy human individuals. Repertoires were generated with immunoSEQ multiplex PCR, while TCRdb's copy carries only in-frame clones and drops some. Seen here are some 650,000 clones, around 97% observed once, and the top ten hold 0.057%. Sequences were obtained from naive CD4+ T cells sorted from blood. Source of these receptors: a young woman in good health. Both conserved end residues are part of each CDR3. Each record gives: clone size, V gene, D gene, J gene, CDR3 DNA, CDR3 protein. D genes are given only for firm matches. Expanded clones get a size class; other rows say once, few or many, or leave the size out.

abundance: once; v_gene: TRBV7-2; d_gene: TRBD2; j_gene: TRBJ2-7; CDR3nt: TGTGCCAGCAGCTACCGAGCGGGACTACCGTCCTACGAGCAGTACTTC; CDR3aa: CASSYRAGLPSYEQYF
abundance: NA; v_gene: TRBV4-2; d_gene: TRBD1; j_gene: TRBJ2-7; CDR3nt: TGTGCCAGCAGCCTAGGACAGGGGGCCTCCTACGAGCAGTACTTC; CDR3aa: CASSLGQGASYEQYF
abundance: NA; v_gene: TRBV27; d_gene: NA; j_gene: TRBJ2-3; CDR3nt: TGTGCCAGCAGTCGCTTTATTCGTCCCTCTAGCACAGATACGCAGTATTTT; CDR3aa: CASSRFIRPSSTDTQYF
abundance: NA; v_gene: TRBV6-1; d_gene: TRBD1; j_gene: TRBJ2-1; CDR3nt: TGTGCCAGCAGTGGGGTGGGACAGGACCATCAGGAGCAGTTCTTC; CDR3aa: CASSGVGQDHQEQFF
abundance: NA; v_gene: TRBV28; d_gene: TRBD1; j_gene: TRBJ1-2; CDR3nt: TGTGCCAGCAGATCAGGACAGGGGAGGGGTTATGGCTACACCTTC; CDR3aa: CASRSGQGRGYGYTF
abundance: NA; v_gene: TRBV28; d_gene: NA; j_gene: TRBJ2-5; CDR3nt: TGTGCCAGCAGTTTAGGCAGGGTGCAGTCCCAGTACTTC; CDR3aa: CASSLGRVQSQYF
abundance: NA; v_gene: TRBV29-1; d_gene: TRBD1; j_gene: TRBJ1-2; CDR3nt: TGCAGCGTTGAAGGTGGGACAGGGAACTATGGCTACACCTTC; CDR3aa: CSVEGGTGNYGYTF
abundance: NA; v_gene: TRBV28; d_gene: TRBD1; j_gene: TRBJ2-2; CDR3nt: TGTGCCAGCAGTTCGCGCCGGGACAGGGGAATCACCGGGGAGCTGTTTTTT; CDR3aa: CASSSRRDRGITGELFF
abundance: NA; v_gene: TRBV18; d_gene: TRBD2; j_gene: TRBJ2-7; CDR3nt: TGTGCCAGCTCACCGGGACTAGTTCCCTCCTACGAGCAGTACTTC; CDR3aa: CASSPGLVPSYEQYF
abundance: NA; v_gene: TRBV28; d_gene: NA; j_gene: TRBJ1-5; CDR3nt: TGTGCCAGCAGCTCCCATACCCCAGGGAAGCCCCAGCATTTT; CDR3aa: CASSSHTPGKPQHF